The rows below give T cell receptor beta chains drawn from one sample of a study of shared clonotypes between healthy human individuals. The table came from immunoSEQ multiplex PCR; TCRdb's copy has only in-frame clones and leaves some out. The sample holds about 1.5 million clones, around 95% seen once. The sample taken for sequencing was naive CD4+ T cells sorted from blood. These receptors came from a young man in good health. The CDR3 runs from the conserved cysteine through the conserved F or W.

V gene	J gene	CDR3 protein
TRBV7-2	TRBJ1-1	CASSLVHPGYVTEAFF
TRBV5-1	TRBJ2-1	CASKEASGTPKDNEQFF
TRBV27	TRBJ2-1	CASSHRLAGGYNEQFF
TRBV10-3	TRBJ1-5	CAISEGQGNQPQHF
TRBV6-5	TRBJ1-4	CASSYSMGINEKLFF
TRBV5-1	TRBJ2-7	CASSLGTSGTHSYEQYF
TRBV18	TRBJ2-5	CASSPPGGGRETQYF
TRBV11-3	TRBJ2-5	CASSPRTSGNQETQYF
TRBV27	TRBJ1-5	CASSLSGSLLGSNQPQHF
TRBV28	TRBJ1-2	CASSLRQYGYTF
TRBV7-6	TRBJ2-3	CASSLKTSRADTQYF
TRBV29-1	TRBJ2-7	CSVEDAYEQYF
TRBV9	TRBJ2-2	CASSPTDGVVTDTGELFF
TRBV4-3	TRBJ2-1	CASSQDYTPGGWYNEQFF
TRBV6-5	TRBJ2-7	CASSSLGSSTEQYF
TRBV4-3	TRBJ2-3	CASSQDSSGRPFYTQYF
TRBV4-2	TRBJ2-1	CASSQLKAVGDEQFF
TRBV20-1	TRBJ2-5	CSARLVETQYF
TRBV7-3	TRBJ2-1	CASSYFGPSSYNEQFF
TRBV5-1	TRBJ2-5	CASRTGEETQYF
TRBV9	TRBJ2-7	CASSVDQRHGGEQYF
TRBV7-2	TRBJ2-5	CASSLEGARTQYF
TRBV29-1	TRBJ2-3	CSVLDRGPTDTQYF
TRBV28	TRBJ2-7	CASSWFGTRTYEQYF
TRBV19	TRBJ2-1	CASSYGDTYNEQFF
TRBV7-9	TRBJ2-7	CASSGQASYEQYF
TRBV28	TRBJ1-1	CASSSGGTEAFF
TRBV6-1	TRBJ1-2	CASRGGINYGYTF
TRBV6-1	TRBJ1-1	CASSDQGSTEAFF
TRBV4-3	TRBJ2-1	CASTLGLAGYEQFF
TRBV5-4	TRBJ2-3	CASSLVRGSTDTQYF
TRBV28	TRBJ1-2	CASSLRGGYTF
TRBV6-5	TRBJ2-7	CASRRAGPAYEQYF
TRBV11-2	TRBJ2-7	CASSYRTSGTYEQYF
TRBV18	TRBJ2-7	CASSPRGATSSYEQYF
TRBV29-1	TRBJ2-5	CSVVLAETQYF
TRBV4-3	TRBJ2-7	CASSQLPGGYEQYF
TRBV5-1	TRBJ2-7	CASSSGLEGSYEQYF